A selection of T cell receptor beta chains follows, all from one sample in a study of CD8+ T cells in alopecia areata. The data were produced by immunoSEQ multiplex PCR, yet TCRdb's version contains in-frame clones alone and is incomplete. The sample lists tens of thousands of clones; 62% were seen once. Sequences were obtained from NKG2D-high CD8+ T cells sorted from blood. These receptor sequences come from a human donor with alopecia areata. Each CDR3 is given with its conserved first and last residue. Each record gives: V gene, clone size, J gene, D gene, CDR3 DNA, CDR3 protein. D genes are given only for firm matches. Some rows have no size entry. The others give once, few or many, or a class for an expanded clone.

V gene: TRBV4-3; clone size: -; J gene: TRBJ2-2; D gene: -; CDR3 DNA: TGCGCCAGCAGCCAAGAGACTGGGACTCTAAACACCGGGGAGCTGTTTTTT; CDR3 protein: CASSQETGTLNTGELFF
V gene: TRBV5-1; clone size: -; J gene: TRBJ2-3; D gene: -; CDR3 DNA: TGCGCCAGCAGCCCGGGGGTAGGTCGAACTAGCACAGATACGCAGTATTTT; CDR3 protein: CASSPGVGRTSTDTQYF
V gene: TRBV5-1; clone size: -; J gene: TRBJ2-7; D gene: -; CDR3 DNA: TGCGCCAGCCGGGCGGAATGGGACTACGAGCAGTACTTC; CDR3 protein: CASRAEWDYEQYF
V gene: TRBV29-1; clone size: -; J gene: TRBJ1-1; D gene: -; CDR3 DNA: TGCAGCGTTGTCCTACTGGGGTGGAACACTGAAGCTTTCTTT; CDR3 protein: CSVVLLGWNTEAFF
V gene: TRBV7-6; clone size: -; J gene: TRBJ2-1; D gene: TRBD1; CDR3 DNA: TGTGCCAGCAGCTGGCGAGGGGGCGGTGAGCAGTTCTTC; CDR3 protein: CASSWRGGGEQFF
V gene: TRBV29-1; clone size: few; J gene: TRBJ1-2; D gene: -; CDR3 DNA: TGCAGCGTTGGGCAGGCCGACCTCTATGGCTACACCTTC; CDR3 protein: CSVGQADLYGYTF
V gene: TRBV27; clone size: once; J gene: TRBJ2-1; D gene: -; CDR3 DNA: TGTGCCAGCAGTCCAGAGGCCAACTCCTACAATGAGCAGTTCTTC; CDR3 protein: CASSPEANSYNEQFF
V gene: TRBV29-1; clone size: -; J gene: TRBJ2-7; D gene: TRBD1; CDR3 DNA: TGCAGCGTCGAAACAGGGGGCGAAGTCCAGCAGTACTTC; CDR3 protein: CSVETGGEVQQYF
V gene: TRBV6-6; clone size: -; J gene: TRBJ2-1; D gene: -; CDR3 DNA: TGTGCCAGCAGCCCCCATGGAGATGAGCAGTTCTTC; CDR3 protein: CASSPHGDEQFF
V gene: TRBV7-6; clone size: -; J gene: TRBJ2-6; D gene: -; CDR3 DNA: TGTGCCAGCAGCTTCCGGGTTATAAGCTCTGGGGCCAACGTCCTGACTTTC; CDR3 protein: CASSFRVISSGANVLTF
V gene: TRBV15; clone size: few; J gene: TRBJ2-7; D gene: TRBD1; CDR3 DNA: TGTGCCACCAGCAGAGATCCGTCAGGGGGCCGGGAGCAGTACTTC; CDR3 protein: CATSRDPSGGREQYF
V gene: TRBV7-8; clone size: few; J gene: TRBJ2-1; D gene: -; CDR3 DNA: TGTGCCAGCCTAGGAAGAGACAGCAAGCAGAATGAGCAGTTCTTC; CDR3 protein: CASLGRDSKQNEQFF
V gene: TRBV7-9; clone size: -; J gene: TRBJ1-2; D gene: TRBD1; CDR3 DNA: TGTGCCAGCAGCTTAGCTCCGGGACAGGAAAACTATGGCTACACCTTC; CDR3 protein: CASSLAPGQENYGYTF
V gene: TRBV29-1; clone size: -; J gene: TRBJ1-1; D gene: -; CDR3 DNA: TGCAGCGTTATCTTTACAGAGAACACTGAAGCTTTCTTT; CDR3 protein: CSVIFTENTEAFF
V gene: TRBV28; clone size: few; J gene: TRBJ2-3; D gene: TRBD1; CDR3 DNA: TGTGCCAGCAGTTCTACCGGGACAGGGGGCTACACAGATACGCAGTATTTT; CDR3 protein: CASSSTGTGGYTDTQYF
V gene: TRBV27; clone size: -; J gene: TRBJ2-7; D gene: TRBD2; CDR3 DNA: TGTGCCAGCAGTTGGACTAGCGGTTCCTACGAGCAGTACTTC; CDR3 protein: CASSWTSGSYEQYF
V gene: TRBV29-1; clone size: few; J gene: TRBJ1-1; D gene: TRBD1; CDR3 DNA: TGCAGCGTTGAGGACAGGGTCGCTGAAGCTTTCTTT; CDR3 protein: CSVEDRVAEAFF
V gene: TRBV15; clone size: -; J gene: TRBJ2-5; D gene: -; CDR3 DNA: TGTGCCACCAGCAGAGATGGCAGGGTGGACCAAGAGACCCAGTACTTC; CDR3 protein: CATSRDGRVDQETQYF
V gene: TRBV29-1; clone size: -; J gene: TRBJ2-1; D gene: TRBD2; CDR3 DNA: TGCAGCGTTGAAAGTACTAGCGTTGAGCAGTTCTTC; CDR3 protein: CSVESTSVEQFF
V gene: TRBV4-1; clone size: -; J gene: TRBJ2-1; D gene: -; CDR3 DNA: TGCGCCAGCAGCCCTTACTGGAATGAGCAGTTCTTC; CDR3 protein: CASSPYWNEQFF
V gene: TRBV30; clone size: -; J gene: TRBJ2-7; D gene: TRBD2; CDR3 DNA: TGTGCCTGGAGTGGGACTAGCGGGGCCTACGAGCAGTACTTC; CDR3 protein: CAWSGTSGAYEQYF
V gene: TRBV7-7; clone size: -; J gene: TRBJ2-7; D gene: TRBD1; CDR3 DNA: TGTGCTAGCAGCCCGGGGACAGGGCACTACGAGCAGTACTTC; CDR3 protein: CASSPGTGHYEQYF
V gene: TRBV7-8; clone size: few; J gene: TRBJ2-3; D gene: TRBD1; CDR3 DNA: TGTGCCAGCAGCTTAGCATATGGGACAGGGGGGGGCACAGATACGCAGTATTTT; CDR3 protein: CASSLAYGTGGGTDTQYF
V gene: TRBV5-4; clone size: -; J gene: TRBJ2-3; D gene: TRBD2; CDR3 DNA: TGTGCCAGCAGCTTTTTCTTAGCGGGACCAGATACGCAGTATTTT; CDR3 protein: CASSFFLAGPDTQYF
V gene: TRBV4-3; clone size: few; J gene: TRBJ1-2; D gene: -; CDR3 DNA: TGCGCCAGCAGCCTGAACAACTATGGCTACACCTTC; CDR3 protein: CASSLNNYGYTF
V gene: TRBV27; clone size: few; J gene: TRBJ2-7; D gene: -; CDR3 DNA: TGTGCCAGCAGTCTGGGACTGGCCTACGAGCAGTACTTC; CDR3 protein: CASSLGLAYEQYF
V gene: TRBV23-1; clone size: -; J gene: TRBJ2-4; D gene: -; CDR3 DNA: TGCGCCAGCAGCCAAGATCGATCCGGGGACATTCAGTACTTC; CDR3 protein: CASSQDRSGDIQYF
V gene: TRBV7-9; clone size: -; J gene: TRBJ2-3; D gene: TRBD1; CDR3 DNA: TGTGCCAGCAGATGGACAGGGGACACAGATACGCAGTATTTT; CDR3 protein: CASRWTGDTDTQYF
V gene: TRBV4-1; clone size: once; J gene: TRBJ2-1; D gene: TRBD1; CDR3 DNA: TGCGCCAGCAGCCAGTACAGGGGTTTAGGTAATGAGCAGTTCTTC; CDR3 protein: CASSQYRGLGNEQFF
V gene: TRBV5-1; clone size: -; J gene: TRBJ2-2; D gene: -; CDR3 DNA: TGCGCCAGCAGCTTGTTGTTAAATATTAGGAACACCGAGGAGCTGTTTTTT; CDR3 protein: CASSLLLNIRNTEELFF
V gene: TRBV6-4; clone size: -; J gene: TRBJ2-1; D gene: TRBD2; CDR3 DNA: TGTGCCAGCTCCCCCGGGGGGTCTGAGCAGTTCTTC; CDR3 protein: CASSPGGSEQFF
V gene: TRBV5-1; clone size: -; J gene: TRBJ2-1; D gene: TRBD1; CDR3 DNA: TGCGCCAGCACGAAGACAGGGGGCATCGATGAGCAGTTCTTC; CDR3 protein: CASTKTGGIDEQFF
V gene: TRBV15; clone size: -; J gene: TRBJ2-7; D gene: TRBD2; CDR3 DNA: TGTGCCACCAGGGGACTAGCGTCGTACGAGCAGTACTTC; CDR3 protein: CATRGLASYEQYF
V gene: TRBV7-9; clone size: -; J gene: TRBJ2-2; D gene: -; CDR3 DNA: TGTGCCACCCCGCTAGTGGCGTCCGGGGAGCTGTTTTTT; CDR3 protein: CATPLVASGELFF
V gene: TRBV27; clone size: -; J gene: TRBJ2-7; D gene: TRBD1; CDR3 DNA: TGTGCCAGCAGCGTTATTCATCCGGGACAGGGGGCAGGCGAGCAGTACTTC; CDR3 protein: CASSVIHPGQGAGEQYF
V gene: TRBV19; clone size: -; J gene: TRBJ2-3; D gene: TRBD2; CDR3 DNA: TGTGCCAGTAGTATCTCAAGCGGGAGGCCCACAGATACGCAGTATTTT; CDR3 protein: CASSISSGRPTDTQYF
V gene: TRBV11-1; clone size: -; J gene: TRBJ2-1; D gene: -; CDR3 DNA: TGTGCCAGCAGCTTAGACCCGGGGAATGAGCAGTTCTTC; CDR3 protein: CASSLDPGNEQFF
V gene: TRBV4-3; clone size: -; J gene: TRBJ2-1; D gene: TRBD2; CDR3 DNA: TGCGCCAGCAGAGCGACTAGCGGGGGGAACAATGAGCAGTTCTTC; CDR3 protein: CASRATSGGNNEQFF
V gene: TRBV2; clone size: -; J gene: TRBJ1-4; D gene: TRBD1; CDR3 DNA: TGTGCCAGCATTGGACAGGGGTATGAAAAACTGTTTTTT; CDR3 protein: CASIGQGYEKLFF
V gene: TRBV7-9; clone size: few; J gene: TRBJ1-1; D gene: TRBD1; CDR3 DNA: TGTGCCAGCAGCTTACCTGAGACAGGGAGAACTGAAGCTTTCTTT; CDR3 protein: CASSLPETGRTEAFF
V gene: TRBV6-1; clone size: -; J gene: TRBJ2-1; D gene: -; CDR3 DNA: TGTGCCAGCAGTGAGAGGACGGAAAGCTCCTACAATGAGCAGTTCTTC; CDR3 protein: CASSERTESSYNEQFF
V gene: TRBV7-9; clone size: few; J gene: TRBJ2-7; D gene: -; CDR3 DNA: TGTGCCAGCAGCTTAGATCAGGGGGGCCAACGGCAGTACTTC; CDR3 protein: CASSLDQGGQRQYF
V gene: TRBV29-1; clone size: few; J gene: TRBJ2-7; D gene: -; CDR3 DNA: TGCAGCGTTGGGAGGTTCGGGGGTTACGAGCAGTACTTC; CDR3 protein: CSVGRFGGYEQYF
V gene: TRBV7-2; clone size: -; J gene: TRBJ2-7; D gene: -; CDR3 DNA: TGTGCCAGCAGCTCAACAACAGACGCCTACGAGCAGTACTTC; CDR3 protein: CASSSTTDAYEQYF
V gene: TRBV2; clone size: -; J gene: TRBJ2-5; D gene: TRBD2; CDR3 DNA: TGTGCCAGCAGTGAACCCCGGGAGGAGGAGACCCAGTACTTC; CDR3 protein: CASSEPREEETQYF
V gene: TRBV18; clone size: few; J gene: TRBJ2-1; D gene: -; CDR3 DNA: TGTGCCAGCTCACCACGCGGGCAGACTAATGAGCAGTTCTTC; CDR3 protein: CASSPRGQTNEQFF
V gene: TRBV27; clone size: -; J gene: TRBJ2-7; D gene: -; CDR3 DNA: TGTGCCAGCAGCCTACAGGGTAGCTACGAGCAGTACTTC; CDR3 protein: CASSLQGSYEQYF
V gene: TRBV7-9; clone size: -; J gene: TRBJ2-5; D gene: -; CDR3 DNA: TGTGCCAGCAGCTTAGCATGGAGGGAAGAGACCCAGTACTTC; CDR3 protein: CASSLAWREETQYF
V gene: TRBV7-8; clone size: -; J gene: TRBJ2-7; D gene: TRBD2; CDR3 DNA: TGTGCCAGCAGCCTAGAACGGGGGGGCTACGAGCAGTACTTC; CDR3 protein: CASSLERGGYEQYF
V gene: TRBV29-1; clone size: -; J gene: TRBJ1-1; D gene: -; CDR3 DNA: TGCAGCGTTCCGCAGAACACTGAAGCTTTCTTT; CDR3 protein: CSVPQNTEAFF
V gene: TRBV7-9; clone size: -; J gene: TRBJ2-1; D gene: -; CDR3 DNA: TGTGCCAGCAGCTTCGGTCACGATTTTTACAATGAGCAGTTCTTC; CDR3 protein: CASSFGHDFYNEQFF
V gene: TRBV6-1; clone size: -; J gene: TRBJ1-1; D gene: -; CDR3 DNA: TGTGCCAGCAGTGAAGGGGGCTTGAACACTGAAGCTTTCTTT; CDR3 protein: CASSEGGLNTEAFF
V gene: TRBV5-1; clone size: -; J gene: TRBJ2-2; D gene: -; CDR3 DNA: TGCGCCAGCAGCTTGGTCCTACGTAACACCGGGGAGCTGTTTTTT; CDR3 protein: CASSLVLRNTGELFF